One sample yielded the 8 T cell receptor beta chains listed below, sequenced in a study of blood T cell repertoires in COVID-19. Repertoires were generated with immunoSEQ multiplex PCR, while TCRdb's copy carries only in-frame clones and drops some. The sample yields about 360,000 clones, over 75% seen once. The specimen sequenced was PBMCs or T cells enriched from blood (not recorded which). The receptor source for this set is a man aged 35 to 55 in a cohort exposed to, infected with or recovered from COVID-19 (not recorded which).

The chain carries TRBV19 and TRBJ2-7, with D possibly matching TRBD2 (6 bases). V was cut by 3 bases and J by 4 bases, with 16 bases left in between. The CDR3 sequence is 15 residues long. Germline V gene data show CDR1 as LNHDA and CDR2 as SQIVND (reference sequence). CDR3 coding DNA: TGTGCCAGTAGTATCGCGGAACTAGGAGGGTACGAGCAGTACTTC. This gives the protein CASSIAELGGYEQYF.

Only one count was recorded for this clone. CDR3 loop: CASSLYQVGSYEQYF. CDR3 bases: TGTGCCAGCAGTTTATATCAGGTTGGCTCCTACGAGCAGTACTTC. This rearrangement joins TRBV28 to TRBJ2-7; D is unclear. Germline V CDR1 and CDR2: MDHEN, SYDVKM. V lost 1 base, J lost 0 bases, and 10 bases lay in between. CDR3 length equals 15 residues.

The rearrangement uses TRBV5-6 and TRBJ2-1, with a possible D match to TRBD1 (6 bases). Germline assignment: CDR1 SGHDT and CDR2 YYEEEE. The CDR3 loop spans 15 amino acids. Trimming removed 5 bases from V and 5 bases from J, with 17 bases in between. This CDR3 is CASSFIRDTNNEQFF. The DNA for the CDR3 is TGTGCCAGCAGTTTTATCCGGGACACAAACAATGAGCAGTTCTTC. Variable domain in full (rest from reference TRBV5-6 and TRBJ2-1): DAGVTQSPTHLIKTRGQQVTLRCSPKSGHDTVSWYQQALGQGPQFIFQYYEEEERQRGNFPDRFSGHQFPNYSSELNVNALLLGDSALYLCASSFIRDTNNEQFFGPGTRLTVL.

The V and J genes are TRBV7-9 and TRBJ2-3; the D is unclear. CDR1 is SEHNR, CDR2 FQNEAQ, per germline (reference sequence). Trimming shortened V by 3 bases and J by 4 bases, and 11 bases separated the two germline ends. The CDR3 has 14 amino acids. The CDR3 sequence is CASSFFPYADTQYF. In DNA form, the CDR3 reads TGTGCCAGCAGCTTTTTTCCCTACGCAGATACGCAGTATTTT. Using reference TRBV7-9 and TRBJ2-3 for the parts outside the CDR3, the full variable domain is DTGVSQNPRHKITKRGQNVTFRCDPISEHNRLYWYRQTLGQGPEFLTYFQNEAQLEKSRLLSDRFSAERPKGSFSTLEIQRTEQGDSAMYLCASSFFPYADTQYFGPGTRLTVL.

This chain connects TRBV4-2 to TRBJ2-1, with D perhaps TRBD1 (6 bases). Germline-derived CDR1 and CDR2 are LGHNA and YNFKEQ. This CDR3 region has 16 residues. Trimming cost V 1 base and J 2 bases, with 12 bases left between them. In nucleotides, the CDR3 is TGTGCCAGCAGCCAAGGATTTAAGGGGGCCTACAATGAGCAGTTCTTC. Translated: CASSQGFKGAYNEQFF.

This chain uses TRBV10-3 with TRBJ2-7; D perhaps matches TRBD1 (6 bases). V was cut by 4 bases and J by 3 bases, with 16 bases left in between. Germline V gives CDR1 ENHRY, CDR2 SYGVKD. The CDR3 contains 15 residues. The CDR3 nucleotides read TGTGCCATCAGTGGGGGGCAGGGGATCAACTACGAGCAGTACTTC. Translation gives CAISGGQGINYEQYF.

This sequence joins TRBV6-1 and TRBJ1-3; D may be TRBD1 (6 bases). The CDR3 is made up of 16 amino acids. Trimming took off 3 bases at V and 0 bases at J, with 12 bases between the two ends. Germline values: CDR1 MNHNS, CDR2 SASEGT. The CDR3 loop is CASSEGTGTSGNTIYF. The CDR3 DNA is TGTGCCAGCAGTGAGGGTACAGGGACCTCTGGAAACACCATATATTTT.

This clone showed up just a few times. V and J are TRBV5-4 and TRBJ2-6, with unresolved D. Germline-derived CDR1 and CDR2 are SGHNT and YYREEE (reference sequence). V was cut by 0 bases and J by 0 bases, with 7 bases left in between. This CDR3 has 16 amino acids. For the CDR3, the DNA is TGTGCCAGCAGCTTGGTGGCACGCTCTGGGGCCAACGTCCTGACTTTC. This codes for CASSLVARSGANVLTF.